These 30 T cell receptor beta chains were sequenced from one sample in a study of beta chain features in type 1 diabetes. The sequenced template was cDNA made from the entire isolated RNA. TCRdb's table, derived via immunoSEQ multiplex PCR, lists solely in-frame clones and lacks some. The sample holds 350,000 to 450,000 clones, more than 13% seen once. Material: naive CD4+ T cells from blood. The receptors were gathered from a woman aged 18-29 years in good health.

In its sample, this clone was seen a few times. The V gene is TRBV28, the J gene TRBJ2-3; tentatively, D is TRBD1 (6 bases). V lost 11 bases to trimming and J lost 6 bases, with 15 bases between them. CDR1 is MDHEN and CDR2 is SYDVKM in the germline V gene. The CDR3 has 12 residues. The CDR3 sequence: CAGRQGSDTQYF. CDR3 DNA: TGTGCCGGGCGGCAGGGGTCTGATACGCAGTATTTT. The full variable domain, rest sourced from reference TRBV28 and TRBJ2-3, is DVKVTQSSRYLVKRTGEKVFLECVQDMDHENMFWYRQDPGLGLRLIYFSYDVKMKEKGDIPEGYSVSREKKERFSLILESASTNQTSMYLCAGRQGSDTQYFGPGTRLTVL.

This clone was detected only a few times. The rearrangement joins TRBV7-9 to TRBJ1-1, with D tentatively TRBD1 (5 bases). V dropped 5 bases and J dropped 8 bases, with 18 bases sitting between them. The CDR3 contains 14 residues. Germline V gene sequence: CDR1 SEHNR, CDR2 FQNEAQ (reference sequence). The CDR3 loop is CASSRQTGLTEAFF. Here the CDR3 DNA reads TGTGCCAGCAGCCGACAGACGGGTTTAACGGAAGCTTTCTTT.

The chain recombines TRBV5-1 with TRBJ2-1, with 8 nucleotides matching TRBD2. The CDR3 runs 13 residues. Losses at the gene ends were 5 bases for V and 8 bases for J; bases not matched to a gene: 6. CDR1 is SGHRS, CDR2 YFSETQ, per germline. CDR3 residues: CASRPSGWHEQFF. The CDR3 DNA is TGCGCCAGCAGGCCTAGCGGGTGGCATGAGCAGTTCTTC.

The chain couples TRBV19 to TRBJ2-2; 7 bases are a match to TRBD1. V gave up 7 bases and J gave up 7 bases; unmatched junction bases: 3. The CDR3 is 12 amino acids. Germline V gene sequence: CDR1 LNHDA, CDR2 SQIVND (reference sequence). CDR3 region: CASNTGVGELFF. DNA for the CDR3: TGTGCCAGTAACACAGGGGTCGGGGAGCTGTTTTTT.

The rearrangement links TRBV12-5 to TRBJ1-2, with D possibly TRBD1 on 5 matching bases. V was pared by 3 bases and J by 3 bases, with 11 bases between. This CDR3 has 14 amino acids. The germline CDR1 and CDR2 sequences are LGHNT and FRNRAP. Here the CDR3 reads CASGFGGDYYGYTF. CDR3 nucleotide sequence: TGTGCTAGTGGTTTCGGGGGAGACTACTATGGCTACACCTTC.

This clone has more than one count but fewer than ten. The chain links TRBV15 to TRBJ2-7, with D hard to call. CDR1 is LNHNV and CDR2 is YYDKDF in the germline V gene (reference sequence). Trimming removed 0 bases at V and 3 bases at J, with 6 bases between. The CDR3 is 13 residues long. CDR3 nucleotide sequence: TGTGCCACCAGCAGAGATCACAGCTACGAGCAGTACTTC. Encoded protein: CATSRDHSYEQYF. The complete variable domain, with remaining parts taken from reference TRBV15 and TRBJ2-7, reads DAMVIQNPRYQVTQFGKPVTLSCSQTLNHNVMYWYQQKSSQAPKLLFHYYDKDFNNEADTPDNFQSRRPNTSFCFLDIRSPGLGDTAMYLCATSRDHSYEQYFGPGTRLTVT.

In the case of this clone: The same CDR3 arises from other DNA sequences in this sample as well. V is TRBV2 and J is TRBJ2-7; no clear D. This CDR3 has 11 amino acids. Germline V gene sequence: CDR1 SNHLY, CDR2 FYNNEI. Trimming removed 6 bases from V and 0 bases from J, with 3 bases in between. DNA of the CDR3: TGTGCCAGCAGCTACTCCTACGAGCAGTACTTC. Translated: CASSYSYEQYF.

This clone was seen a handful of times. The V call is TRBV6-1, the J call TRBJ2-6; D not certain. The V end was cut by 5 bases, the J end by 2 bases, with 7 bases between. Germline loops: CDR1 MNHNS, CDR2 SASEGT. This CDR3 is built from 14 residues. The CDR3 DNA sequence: TGTGCCAGCAGTCCCTACGCTGGGGCCAACGTCCTGACTTTC. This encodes CASSPYAGANVLTF.

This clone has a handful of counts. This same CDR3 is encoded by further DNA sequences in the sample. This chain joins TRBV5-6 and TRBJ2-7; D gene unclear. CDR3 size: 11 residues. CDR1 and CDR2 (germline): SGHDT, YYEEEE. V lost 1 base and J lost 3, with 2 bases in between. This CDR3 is CASSLYYEQYF. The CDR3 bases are TGTGCCAGCAGCTTGTACTACGAGCAGTACTTC.

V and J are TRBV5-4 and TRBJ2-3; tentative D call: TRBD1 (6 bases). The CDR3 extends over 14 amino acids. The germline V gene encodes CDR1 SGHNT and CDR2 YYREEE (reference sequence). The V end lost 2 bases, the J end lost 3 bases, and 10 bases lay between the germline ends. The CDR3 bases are TGTGCCAGCAGCTTACAGGGTAATACAGATACGCAGTATTTT. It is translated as CASSLQGNTDTQYF.

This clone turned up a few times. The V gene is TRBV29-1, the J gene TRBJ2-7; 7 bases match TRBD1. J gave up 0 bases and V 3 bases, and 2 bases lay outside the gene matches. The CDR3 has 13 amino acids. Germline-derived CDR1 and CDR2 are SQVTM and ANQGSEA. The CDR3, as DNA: TGCAGCGTTGAGGCAGGGGGCTCCTACGAGCAGTACTTC. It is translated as CSVEAGGSYEQYF.

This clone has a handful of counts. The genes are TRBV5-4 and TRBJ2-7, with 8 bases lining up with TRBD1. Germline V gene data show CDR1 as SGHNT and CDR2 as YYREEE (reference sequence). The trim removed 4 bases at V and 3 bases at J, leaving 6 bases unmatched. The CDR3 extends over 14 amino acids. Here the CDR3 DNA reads TGTGCCAGCAGCGGCGGACAGGGTTTCTACGAGCAGTACTTC. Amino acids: CASSGGQGFYEQYF.

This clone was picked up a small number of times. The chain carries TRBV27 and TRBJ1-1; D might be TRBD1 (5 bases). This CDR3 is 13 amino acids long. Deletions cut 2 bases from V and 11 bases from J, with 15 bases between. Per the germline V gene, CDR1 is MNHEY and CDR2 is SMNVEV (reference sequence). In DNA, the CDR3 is TGTGCCAGCAGTTTACAGGGAGGGATGACGGCTTTCTTT. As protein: CASSLQGGMTAFF.

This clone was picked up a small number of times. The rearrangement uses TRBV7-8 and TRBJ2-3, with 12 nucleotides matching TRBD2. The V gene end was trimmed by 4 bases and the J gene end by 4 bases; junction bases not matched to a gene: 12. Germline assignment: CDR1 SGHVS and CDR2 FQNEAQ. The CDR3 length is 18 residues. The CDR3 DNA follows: TGTGCCAGCAGCTCCACCAACCGACTAGCGGGAGTAGCAGATACGCAGTATTTT. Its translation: CASSSTNRLAGVADTQYF.

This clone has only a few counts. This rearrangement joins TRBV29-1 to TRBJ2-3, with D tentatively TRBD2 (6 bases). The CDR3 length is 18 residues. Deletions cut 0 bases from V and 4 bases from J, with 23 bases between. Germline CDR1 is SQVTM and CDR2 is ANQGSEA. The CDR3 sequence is CSVEDSGGAGYSPDTQYF. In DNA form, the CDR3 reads TGCAGCGTTGAAGATTCGGGCGGGGCAGGGTATTCCCCAGATACGCAGTATTTT.

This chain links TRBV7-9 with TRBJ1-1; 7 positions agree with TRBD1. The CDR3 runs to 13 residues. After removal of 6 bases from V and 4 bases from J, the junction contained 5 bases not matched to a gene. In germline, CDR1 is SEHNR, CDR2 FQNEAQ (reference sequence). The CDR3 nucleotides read TGTGCCAGCAGGGTGGGACAGACCACTGAAGCTTTCTTT. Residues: CASRVGQTTEAFF.

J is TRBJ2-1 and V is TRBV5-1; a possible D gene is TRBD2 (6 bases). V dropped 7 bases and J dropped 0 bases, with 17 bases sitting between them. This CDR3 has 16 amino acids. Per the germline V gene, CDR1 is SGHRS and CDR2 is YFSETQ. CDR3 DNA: TGCGCCAGCGCCCCCGGTGACGGGAGCTCCTACAATGAGCAGTTCTTC. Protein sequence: CASAPGDGSSYNEQFF.

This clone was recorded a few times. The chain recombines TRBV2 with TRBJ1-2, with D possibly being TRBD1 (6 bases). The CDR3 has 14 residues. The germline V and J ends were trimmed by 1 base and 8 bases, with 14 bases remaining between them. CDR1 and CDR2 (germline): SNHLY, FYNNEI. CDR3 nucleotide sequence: TGTGCCAGCAGTGAAGACAGGGTCGCAGGCGGCTACACCTTC. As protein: CASSEDRVAGGYTF.

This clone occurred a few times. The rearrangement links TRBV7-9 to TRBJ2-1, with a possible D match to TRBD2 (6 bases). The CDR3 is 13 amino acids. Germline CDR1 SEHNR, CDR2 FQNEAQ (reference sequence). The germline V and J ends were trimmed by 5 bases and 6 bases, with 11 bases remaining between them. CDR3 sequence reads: CASSIGTVNEQFF. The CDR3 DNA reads TGTGCCAGCAGCATAGGGACTGTCAATGAGCAGTTCTTC. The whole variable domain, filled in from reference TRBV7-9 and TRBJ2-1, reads DTGVSQNPRHKITKRGQNVTFRCDPISEHNRLYWYRQTLGQGPEFLTYFQNEAQLEKSRLLSDRFSAERPKGSFSTLEIQRTEQGDSAMYLCASSIGTVNEQFFGPGTRLTVL.

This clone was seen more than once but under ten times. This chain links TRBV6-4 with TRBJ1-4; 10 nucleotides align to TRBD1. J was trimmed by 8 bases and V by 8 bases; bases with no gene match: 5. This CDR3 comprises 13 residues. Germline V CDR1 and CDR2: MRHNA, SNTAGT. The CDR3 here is CASSRDRGEKLFF. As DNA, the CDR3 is TGTGCCAGCTCCCGGGACAGGGGAGAAAAACTGTTTTTT.

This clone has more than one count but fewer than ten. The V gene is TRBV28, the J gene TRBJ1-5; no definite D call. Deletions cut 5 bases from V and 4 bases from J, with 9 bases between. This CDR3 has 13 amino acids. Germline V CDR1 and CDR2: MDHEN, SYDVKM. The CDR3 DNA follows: TGTGCCAGCAGTCTGATCACAAATCAGCCCCAGCATTTT. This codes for CASSLITNQPQHF.

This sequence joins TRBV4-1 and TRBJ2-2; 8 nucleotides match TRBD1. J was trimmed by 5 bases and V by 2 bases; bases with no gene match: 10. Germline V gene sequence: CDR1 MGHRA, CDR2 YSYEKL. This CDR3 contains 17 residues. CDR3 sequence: CASSQSPGQGRTGELFF. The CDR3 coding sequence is TGCGCCAGCAGCCAAAGTCCCGGACAGGGACGGACCGGGGAGCTGTTTTTT.

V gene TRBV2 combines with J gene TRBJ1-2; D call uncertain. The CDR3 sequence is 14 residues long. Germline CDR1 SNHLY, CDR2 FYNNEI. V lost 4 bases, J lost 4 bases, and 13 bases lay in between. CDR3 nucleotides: TGTGCCAGCAGTGTTGAGGAATTCCGCTATGGCTACACCTTC. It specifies CASSVEEFRYGYTF.

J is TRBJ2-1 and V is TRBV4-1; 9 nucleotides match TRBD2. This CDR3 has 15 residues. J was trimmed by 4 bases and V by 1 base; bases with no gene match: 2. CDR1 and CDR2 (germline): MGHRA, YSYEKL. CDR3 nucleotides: TGCGCCAGCAGCCAAGGGACTAGCGCTTACAATGAGCAGTTCTTC. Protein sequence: CASSQGTSAYNEQFF.

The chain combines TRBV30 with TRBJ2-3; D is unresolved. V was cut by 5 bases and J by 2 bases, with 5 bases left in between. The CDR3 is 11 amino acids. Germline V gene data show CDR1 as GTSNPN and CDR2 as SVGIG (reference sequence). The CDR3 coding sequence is TGTGCCTGGGCTACCACAGATACGCAGTATTTT. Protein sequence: CAWATTDTQYF.

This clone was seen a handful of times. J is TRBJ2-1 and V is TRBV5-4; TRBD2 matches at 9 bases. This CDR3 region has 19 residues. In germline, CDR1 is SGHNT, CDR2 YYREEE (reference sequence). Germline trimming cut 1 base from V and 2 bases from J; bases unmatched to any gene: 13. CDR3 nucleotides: TGTGCCAGCAGCTTGCGGGCTAGCGGGGAGCGGACAACCTACAATGAGCAGTTCTTC. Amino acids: CASSLRASGERTTYNEQFF.

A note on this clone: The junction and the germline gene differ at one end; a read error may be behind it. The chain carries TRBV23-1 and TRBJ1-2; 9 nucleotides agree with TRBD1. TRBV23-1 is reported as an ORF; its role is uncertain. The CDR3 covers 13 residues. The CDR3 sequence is CASKGQGHYGYTF. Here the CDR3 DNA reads TGCGCCAGCAAGGGACAGGGACACTACGGCTACACCTTC.

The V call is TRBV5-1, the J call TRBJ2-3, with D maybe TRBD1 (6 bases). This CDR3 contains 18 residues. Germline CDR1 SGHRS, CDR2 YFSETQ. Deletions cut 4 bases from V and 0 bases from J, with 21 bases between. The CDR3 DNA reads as TGCGCCAGCAGCCGGATGAGACAGGCGACTACTAGCACAGATACGCAGTATTTT. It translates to CASSRMRQATTSTDTQYF.

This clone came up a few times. The CDR3 protein is CASSQEGTGLGPQHF. The CDR3 DNA sequence: TGCGCCAGCAGCCAAGAAGGTACCGGCCTAGGGCCCCAGCATTTT. V and J are TRBV4-1 and TRBJ1-5; D is unresolved. CDR1 and CDR2 (germline): MGHRA, YSYEKL. The CDR3 covers 15 residues. Trimming stripped 0 bases from V and 9 bases from J, with 15 bases between.

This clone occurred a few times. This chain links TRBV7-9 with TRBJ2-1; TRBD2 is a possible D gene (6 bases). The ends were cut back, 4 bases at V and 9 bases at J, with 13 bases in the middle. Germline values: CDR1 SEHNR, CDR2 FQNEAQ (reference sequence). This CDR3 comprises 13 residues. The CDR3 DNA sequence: TGTGCCAGCAGCTCCTCGACTAGAGGTGAGCAGTTCTTC. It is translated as CASSSSTRGEQFF.